This entry lists 13 T cell receptor beta chains sequenced from one sample in a study of OX40 agonist ivuxolimab in advanced cancers. Only in-frame clones appear in the TCRdb table, and some are missing; sequencing was by immunoSEQ multiplex PCR. The data show roughly 63,000 clones, approximately 92% seen once. Sequences were derived from CD4+ or CD8+ T cells sorted from blood, sampled in a trial of the OX40 agonist ivuxolimab. The receptors stem from an adult with an advanced solid tumor such as melanoma, head and neck, liver or kidney cancer.

This chain uses TRBV6-5 with TRBJ2-5, with D possibly matching TRBD1 (6 bases). The CDR3 spans 16 residues. Germline CDR1 MNHEY, CDR2 SVGAGI. Deletions cut 0 bases from V and 5 bases from J, with 16 bases between. The CDR3 DNA follows: TGTGCCAGCAGTTACTCGAAACAGGGATCCTGGGAGACCCAGTACTTC. This gives the protein CASSYSKQGSWETQYF.

This clone was counted once. V and J are TRBV6-5 and TRBJ1-5, with D hard to call. CDR1 is MNHEY and CDR2 is SVGAGI in the germline V gene. Trimming stripped 6 bases from V and 2 bases from J, with 11 bases between. This CDR3 region has 14 residues. The CDR3 sequence is CASRTSGRNQPQHF. The CDR3 DNA follows: TGTGCCAGCAGAACTTCTGGGCGCAATCAGCCCCAGCATTTT.

The gene calls are TRBV7-2 and TRBJ2-5, with 9 bases that match TRBD2. Per the germline V gene, CDR1 is SGHTA and CDR2 is FQGNSA. CDR3 length: 15 residues. With V trimmed by 2 bases and J by 3 bases, 4 bases remained unmatched. CDR3 coding DNA: TGTGCCAGCAGCTTACGAGCGGGGGGCAAAGAGACCCAGTACTTC. Translation gives CASSLRAGGKETQYF.

In nucleotides, the CDR3 is TGTGCCAGCTTAAAATACGCCGGGACAGGGAGAGAGACCCAGTACTTC. Translating it yields CASLKYAGTGRETQYF. V is TRBV27 and J is TRBJ2-5; the match to TRBD1 covers 9 bases. The germline V gene encodes CDR1 MNHEY and CDR2 SMNVEV (reference sequence). The length of the CDR3 is 16 residues. With V trimmed by 8 bases and J by 4 bases, 14 bases remained unmatched.

The rearrangement joins TRBV28 to TRBJ1-5, with D unresolved. The ends were cut back, 6 bases at V and 0 bases at J, with 12 bases in the middle. In germline, CDR1 is MDHEN, CDR2 SYDVKM. The CDR3 sequence is 15 residues long. The CDR3 is CASSYDSSSNQPQHF. In DNA, the CDR3 is TGTGCCAGCAGCTATGACTCCTCTAGCAATCAGCCCCAGCATTTT.

The chain uses TRBV7-8 and TRBJ2-5; tentatively, D is TRBD2 (6 bases). Germline CDR1 SGHVS, CDR2 FQNEAQ. CDR3 size: 12 residues. The V end was cut by 4 bases, the J end by 11 bases, with 14 bases between. This chain's CDR3 is CASSSGLREQYF. Here the CDR3 DNA reads TGTGCCAGCAGCTCAGGGCTTCGGGAGCAGTACTTC.

V usage is TRBV5-1 and J usage is TRBJ2-3, with 7 positions matching TRBD1. The CDR3 is made up of 15 amino acids. The germline CDR1 and CDR2 sequences are SGHRS and YFSETQ. V lost 3 bases to trimming and J lost 4 bases; unmatched junction nucleotides: 8. Here the CDR3 reads CASSSGTARADTQYF. The CDR3, as DNA: TGCGCCAGCAGCTCGGGGACAGCGAGAGCAGATACGCAGTATTTT.

The chain carries TRBV5-1 and TRBJ1-5; D is possibly TRBD1 (5 bases). CDR1 is SGHRS and CDR2 is YFSETQ in the germline V gene. Trimming took 5 bases from V and 6 from J, leaving 18 bases between them. The CDR3 length is 15 residues. The CDR3 nucleotides are TGCGCCAGCAGGATCTCGGGGGAACCTGGTCAGCCCCAGCATTTT. Amino acids: CASRISGEPGQPQHF.

This clone has a handful of counts. The chain recombines TRBV9 with TRBJ2-2; 12 nucleotides line up with TRBD1. Germline CDR1 and CDR2: SGDLS and YYNGEE. The CDR3 length is 18 residues. J lost 6 bases, V lost 3 bases, and 12 bases had no gene match. The CDR3 loop reads CASSARRPGQGAPGELFF. The CDR3 nucleotides read TGTGCCAGCAGCGCCCGGCGACCGGGACAGGGGGCTCCCGGGGAGCTGTTTTTT.

Regarding this clone: Compared with germline, one end of the junction differs, possibly owing to a read error. This rearrangement joins TRBV6-6 to TRBJ1-5, with no clear D. The CDR3 loop spans 13 amino acids. Germline CDR1 and CDR2: MNHNY and SVGAGI (reference sequence). Here the CDR3 reads CASSYWANQPQHF. For the CDR3, the DNA is TGTGCCAGCAGCTACTGGGCGAACCAGCCCCAGCATTTT.

The J gene is TRBJ2-5, the V gene TRBV7-9; D possibly corresponds to TRBD1 (5 bases). Germline-derived CDR1 and CDR2 are SEHNR and FQNEAQ (reference sequence). The CDR3 covers 13 residues. V lost 5 bases to trimming and J lost 2 bases, with 9 bases between them. The CDR3 loop reads CASSRRQQETQYF. CDR3 nucleotides: TGTGCCAGCAGCCGACGACAGCAAGAGACCCAGTACTTC.

Turning to this clone: At one end the junction does not follow the germline gene, possibly because of a read error. The chain is built from TRBV7-7 and TRBJ2-1; no clear D. CDR1 is SSHAT, CDR2 FNYEAQ, per germline (reference sequence). The CDR3 spans 13 residues. The CDR3 region has the DNA TGTGCTAGCAGCCGATACAGCTACAATGAGCAGTTCTTC. Translation: CASSRYSYNEQFF.

The chain recombines TRBV10-1 with TRBJ2-3; 11 bases are shared with TRBD2. CDR3 length: 15 residues. J was trimmed by 3 bases and V by 8 bases; bases with no gene match: 7. Germline CDR1 WNHNN, CDR2 SYGVQD (reference sequence). The CDR3 DNA reads TGCGCCAGCGGCCCGACTAGCGGGAAGACAGATACGCAGTATTTT. Protein: CASGPTSGKTDTQYF.